This T cell receptor beta chain was sequenced during a study of blood T cell repertoires in COVID-19. As processed by the authors: Quantification of nucleated cells was approximated via reference gene primer amplification. Using immunoSEQ multiplex PCR, the repertoire was profiled, and TCRdb retains in-frame clones only, with some absent. V, J and clone size reflect that table, while D and trimming were determined from the DNA. The table includes more than 85,000 clones, about 91% detected once. Input material: peripheral blood. This TCR was recovered from a man aged 18 to 30 with acute or convalescent COVID-19.

CDR3 residues: CASSRSGTGGGNEQFF. The CDR3 DNA follows: TGTGCCAGCAGCCGCTCCGGGACAGGGGGTGGAAATGAGCAGTTCTTC. This chain connects TRBV14 to TRBJ2-1; 11 nucleotides match TRBD1. V lost 4 bases, J lost 7 bases, and 9 bases stayed unmatched. The germline V gene has CDR1 SGHDN and CDR2 FVKESK. This CDR3 contains 16 residues. The full variable domain, rest sourced from reference TRBV14 and TRBJ2-1, is EAGVTQFPSHSVIEKGQTVTLRCDPISGHDNLYWYRRVMGKEIKFLLHFVKESKQDESGMPNNRFLAERTGGTYSTLKVQPAELEDSGVYFCASSRSGTGGGNEQFFGPGTRLTVL.